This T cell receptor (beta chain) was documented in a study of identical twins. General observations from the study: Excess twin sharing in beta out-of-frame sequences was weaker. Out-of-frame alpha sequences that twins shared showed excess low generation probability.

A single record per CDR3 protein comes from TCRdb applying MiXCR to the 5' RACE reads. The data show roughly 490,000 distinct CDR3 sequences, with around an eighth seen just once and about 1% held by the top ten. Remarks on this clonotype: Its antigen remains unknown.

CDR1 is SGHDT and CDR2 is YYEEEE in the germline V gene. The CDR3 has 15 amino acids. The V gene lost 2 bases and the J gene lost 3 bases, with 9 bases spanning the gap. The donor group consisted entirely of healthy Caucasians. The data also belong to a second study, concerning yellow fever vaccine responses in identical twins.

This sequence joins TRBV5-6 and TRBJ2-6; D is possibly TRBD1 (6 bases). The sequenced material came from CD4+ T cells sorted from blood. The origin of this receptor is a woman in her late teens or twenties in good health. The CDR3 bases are TGTGCCAGCAGCTTTACAGGGCGTGGGGCCAACGTCCTGACTTTC. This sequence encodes CASSFTGRGANVLTF.